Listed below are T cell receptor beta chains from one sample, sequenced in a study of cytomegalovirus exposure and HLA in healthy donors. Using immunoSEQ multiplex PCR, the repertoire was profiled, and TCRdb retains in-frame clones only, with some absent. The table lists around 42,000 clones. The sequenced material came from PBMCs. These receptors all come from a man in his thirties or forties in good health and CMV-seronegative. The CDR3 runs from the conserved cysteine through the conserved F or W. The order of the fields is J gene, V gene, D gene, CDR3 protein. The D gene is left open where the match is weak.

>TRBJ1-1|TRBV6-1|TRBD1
CASNRGDTEAFF
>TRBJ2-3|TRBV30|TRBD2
CAWRDRGLAGASDTQYF
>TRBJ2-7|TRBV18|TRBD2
CASSSPSGRHLGEQYF
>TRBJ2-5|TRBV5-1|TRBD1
CASSSGRGQGGETQYF
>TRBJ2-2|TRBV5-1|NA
CASSRSGGDGTGELFF
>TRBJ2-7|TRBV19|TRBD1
CASSIGQGDYEQYF
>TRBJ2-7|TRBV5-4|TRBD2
CASSPSPEAGEYEQYF
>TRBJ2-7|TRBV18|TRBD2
CASSPVTSGGMGPYEQYF
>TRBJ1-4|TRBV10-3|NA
CAISESGGEKLFF
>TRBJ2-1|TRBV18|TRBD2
CASSPPTAGAIPNEQFF
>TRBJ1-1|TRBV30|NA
CAWSVGRGIEAFF
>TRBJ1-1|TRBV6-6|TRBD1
CASSYSVQGTAEAFF
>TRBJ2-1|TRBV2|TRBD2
CASSGSSGINEQFF
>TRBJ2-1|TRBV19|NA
CASIFLGRRHDEQFF
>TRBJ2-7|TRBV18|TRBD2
CASSIGLAVAEEQYF
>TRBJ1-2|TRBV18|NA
CASSGATNYGYTF
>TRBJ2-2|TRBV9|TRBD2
CASSVVPSGRHTGELFF
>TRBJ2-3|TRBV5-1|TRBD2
CASSLLLAGTDTQYF
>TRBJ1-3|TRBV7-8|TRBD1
CASSLDRGDTIYF
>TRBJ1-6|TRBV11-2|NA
CASSLDGVRRHSPLHF
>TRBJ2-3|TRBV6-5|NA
CASSYGARTDTQYF
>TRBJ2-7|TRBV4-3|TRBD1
CASSQGPQGDGYEQYF
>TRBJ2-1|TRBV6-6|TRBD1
CASSYSPQGSNEQFF
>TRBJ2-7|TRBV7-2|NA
CASSLAEVRGYEQYF
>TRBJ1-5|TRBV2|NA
CASTARQGNQPQHF
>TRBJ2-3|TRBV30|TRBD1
CAWGRQGSTDTQYF
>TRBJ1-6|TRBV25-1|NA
CASSGKGAHNSPLHF
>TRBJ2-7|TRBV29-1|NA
CSVLGPQTEQYF
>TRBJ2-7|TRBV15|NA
CATSRVGGSISYEQYF
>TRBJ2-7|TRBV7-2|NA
CASSSSEIPYEQYF
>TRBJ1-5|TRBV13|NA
CASSLWEGNQPQHF
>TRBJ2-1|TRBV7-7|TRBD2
CASSEAGGEINEQFF
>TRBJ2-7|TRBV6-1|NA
CASRTGSSYEQYF
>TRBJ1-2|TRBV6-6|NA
CASVRRDYGYTF
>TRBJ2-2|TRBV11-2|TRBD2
CASSLAGEGLTGELFF
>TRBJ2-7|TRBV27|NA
CASSLRGLTYEQYF
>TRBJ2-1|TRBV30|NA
CAWSEGLVARFF
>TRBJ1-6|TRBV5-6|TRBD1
CASSVEQGDNSPLHF
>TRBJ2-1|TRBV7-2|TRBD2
CASSLGLGRSNEQFF
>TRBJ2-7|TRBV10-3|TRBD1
CAISGGQARYEQYF
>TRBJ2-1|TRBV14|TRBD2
CASSKRLAGGGYEQFF
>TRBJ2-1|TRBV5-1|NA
CASSTASPDNEQFF
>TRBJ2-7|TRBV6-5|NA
CASSYYPESSYEQYF
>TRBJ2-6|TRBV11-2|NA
CASSSLRGTGTSGANVLTF
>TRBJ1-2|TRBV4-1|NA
CASSQLNYVPYGYTF
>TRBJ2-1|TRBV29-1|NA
CSVEPGNEQFF
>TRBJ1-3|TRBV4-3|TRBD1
CASSQDLVTGTGVGGNTIYF
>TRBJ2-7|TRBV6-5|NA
CASRTGTSYEQYF
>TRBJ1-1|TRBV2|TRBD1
CASRFQGETEAFF
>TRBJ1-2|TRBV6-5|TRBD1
CASRPTGNYGYTF
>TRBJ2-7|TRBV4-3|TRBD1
CASSPDRGPYEQYF
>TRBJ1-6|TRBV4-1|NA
CASSQPGTPSPLHF
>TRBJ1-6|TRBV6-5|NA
CASSYSPSSPLHF
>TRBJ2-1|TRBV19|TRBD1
CASRKGAGSRSYNEQFF
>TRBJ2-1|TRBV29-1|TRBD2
CSVETSGRPREQFF
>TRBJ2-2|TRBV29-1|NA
CSVVPITGELFF
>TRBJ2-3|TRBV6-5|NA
CASSYSGSLGSDTQYF